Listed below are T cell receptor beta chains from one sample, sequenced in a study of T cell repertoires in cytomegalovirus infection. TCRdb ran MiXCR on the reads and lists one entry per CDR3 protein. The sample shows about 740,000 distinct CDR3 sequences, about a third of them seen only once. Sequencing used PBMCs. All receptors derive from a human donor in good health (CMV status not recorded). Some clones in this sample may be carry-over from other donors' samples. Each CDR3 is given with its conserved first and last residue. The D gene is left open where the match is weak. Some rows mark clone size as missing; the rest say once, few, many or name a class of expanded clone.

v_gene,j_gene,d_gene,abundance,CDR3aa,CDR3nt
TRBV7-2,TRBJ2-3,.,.,CASSLLWPADTQYF,TGTGCCAGCAGCTTATTATGGCCGGCGGATACGCAGTATTTT
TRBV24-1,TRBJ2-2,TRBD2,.,CATSDRRAGDTGELFF,TGTGCCACCAGTGACCGAAGGGCGGGGGACACCGGGGAGCTGTTTTTT
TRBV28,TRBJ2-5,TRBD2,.,CASSPPLAGVETQYF,TGTGCCAGCAGCCCCCCCCTAGCGGGAGTCGAGACCCAGTACTTC
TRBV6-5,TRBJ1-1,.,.,CASSYRRPRGGTEAFF,TGTGCCAGCAGTTACAGACGTCCACGCGGAGGGACTGAAGCTTTCTTT
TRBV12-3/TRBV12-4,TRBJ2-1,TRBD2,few,CASLSRPGTSAYNEQFF,TGTGCCAGCTTGAGCCGACCCGGGACTAGCGCTTACAATGAGCAGTTCTTC
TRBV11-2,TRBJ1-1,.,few,CASSLGAYAEAFF,TGTGCCAGCAGCTTAGGTGCTTATGCTGAAGCTTTCTTT
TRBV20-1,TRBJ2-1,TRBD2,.,CSASYWLAGGSSYNEQFF,TGCAGTGCTAGTTATTGGCTCGCGGGAGGGAGCTCCTACAATGAGCAGTTCTTC
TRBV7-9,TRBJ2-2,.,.,CASSPLDSNTGELFF,TGTGCCAGCAGTCCCCTGGACAGTAACACCGGGGAGCTGTTTTTT
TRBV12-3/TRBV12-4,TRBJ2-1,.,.,CASSGRTRERVYNEQFF,TGTGCCAGCAGCGGACGTACCCGGGAGAGAGTATACAATGAGCAGTTCTTC
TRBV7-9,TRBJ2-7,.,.,CAAGSSYEQYF,TGTGCCGCAGGGAGCTCCTACGAGCAGTACTTC
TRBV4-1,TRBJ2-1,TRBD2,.,CATKGLAHYNEQFF,TGCGCCACCAAAGGACTAGCGCACTACAATGAGCAGTTCTTC
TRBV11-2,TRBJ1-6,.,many,CASSLDSYSRSPLHF,TGTGCCAGCAGCTTAGATTCGTACTCCCGGTCACCCCTCCACTTT
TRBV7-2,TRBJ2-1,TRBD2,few,CASSLEVSGGEVEQFF,TGTGCCAGCAGCTTAGAAGTGTCGGGGGGGGAAGTTGAGCAGTTCTTC
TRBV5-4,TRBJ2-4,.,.,CASSTRTIGGKNIQYF,TGTGCCAGCAGCACACGGACTATCGGGGGTAAAAACATTCAGTACTTC
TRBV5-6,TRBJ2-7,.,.,CASSHTLDSVVLYEQYF,TGTGCCAGCAGCCACACGCTAGACAGCGTCGTACTCTACGAGCAGTACTTC
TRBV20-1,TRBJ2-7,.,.,CSASANHRGEQYF,TGCAGTGCTAGCGCTAATCATCGGGGCGAGCAGTACTTC
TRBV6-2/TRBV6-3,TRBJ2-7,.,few,CASSYSKSPPWYEQYF,TGTGCCAGCAGTTACTCGAAGAGCCCCCCCTGGTACGAGCAGTACTTC
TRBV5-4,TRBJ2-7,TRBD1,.,CASSWDRGSYEQYF,TGTGCCAGCAGCTGGGACAGGGGATCCTACGAGCAGTACTTC
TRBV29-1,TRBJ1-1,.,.,CSADPGGANTEAFF,TGCAGCGCCGACCCTGGAGGCGCGAACACTGAAGCTTTCTTT
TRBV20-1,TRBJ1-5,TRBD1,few,CSATGTGGYSNQPQHF,TGCAGTGCTACCGGGACAGGGGGATATAGCAATCAGCCCCAGCATTTT
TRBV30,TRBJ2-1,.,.,CAWSVGGEQFF,TGTGCCTGGAGTGTTGGGGGTGAGCAGTTCTTC
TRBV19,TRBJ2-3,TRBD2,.,CASSIDRPSGSADTQYF,TGTGCCAGTAGTATAGATAGGCCTAGCGGGAGTGCAGATACGCAGTATTTT
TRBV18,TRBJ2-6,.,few,CASSSRTSGANVLTF,TGTGCCAGCTCCAGCCGGACCTCTGGGGCCAACGTCCTGACTTTC
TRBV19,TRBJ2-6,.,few,CASSPLLDNSYSGANVLTF,TGTGCCAGTAGTCCGTTGTTGGACAACTCTTACTCTGGGGCCAACGTCCTGACTTTC
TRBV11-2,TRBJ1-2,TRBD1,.,CASSLGGPGTGVNYGYTF,TGTGCCAGCAGCTTAGGCGGCCCCGGGACAGGGGTTAACTATGGCTACACCTTC
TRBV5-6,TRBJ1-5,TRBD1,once,CASNTGGLPQHF,TGTGCCAGCAACACAGGGGGCCTGCCCCAGCATTTT
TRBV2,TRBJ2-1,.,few,CASSEAGALYNEQFF,TGTGCCAGCAGTGAAGCGGGGGCCCTATACAATGAGCAGTTCTTC
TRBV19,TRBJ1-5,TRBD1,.,CASSGRQGTQPQHF,TGTGCCAGTAGTGGCCGACAGGGAACTCAGCCCCAGCATTTT
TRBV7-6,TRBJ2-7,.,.,CASSLSLGFEQYF,TGTGCCAGCAGCTTAAGCTTGGGCTTCGAGCAGTACTTC
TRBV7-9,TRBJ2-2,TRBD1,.,CASSFRGGQGRNTGELFF,TGTGCCAGCAGCTTTAGGGGCGGACAGGGGCGAAACACCGGGGAGCTGTTTTTT
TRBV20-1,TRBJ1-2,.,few,CSANGGGGRAYGYTF,TGCAGTGCCAACGGTGGCGGGGGGCGCGCCTATGGCTACACCTTC
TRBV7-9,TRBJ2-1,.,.,CASSLAGRGDEQFF,TGTGCCAGCAGCTTAGCTGGACGGGGTGATGAGCAGTTCTTC
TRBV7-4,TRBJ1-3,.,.,CASSSPLSSGNTIYF,TGTGCCAGCAGCTCACCCCTAAGCTCTGGAAACACCATATATTTT
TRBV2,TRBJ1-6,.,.,CASRINSPLHF,TGTGCCAGCAGGATCAATTCACCCCTCCACTTT
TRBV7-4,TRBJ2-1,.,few,CASSFIGAVDEQFF,TGTGCCAGCAGCTTCATTGGTGCGGTGGATGAGCAGTTCTTC
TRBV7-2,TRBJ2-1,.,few,CASSYATDQFF,TGTGCCAGCAGCTATGCGACTGACCAGTTCTTC
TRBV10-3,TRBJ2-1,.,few,CAIRKGGGIYNEQFF,TGTGCCATCCGGAAGGGGGGGGGCATCTACAATGAGCAGTTCTTC
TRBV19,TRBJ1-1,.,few,CASSTWVNTEAFF,TGTGCCAGTAGTACCTGGGTGAACACTGAAGCTTTCTTT
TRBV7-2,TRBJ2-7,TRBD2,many,CASSLRLAGVPEQYF,TGTGCCAGCAGCTTAAGACTAGCGGGAGTACCCGAGCAGTACTTC
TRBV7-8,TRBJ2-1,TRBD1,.,CASSPRQGFVNEQFF,TGTGCCAGCAGCCCCCGACAGGGATTCGTGAATGAGCAGTTCTTC
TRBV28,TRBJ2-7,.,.,CASSRIFGEQYF,TGTGCCAGCAGCAGGATCTTTGGCGAGCAGTACTTC
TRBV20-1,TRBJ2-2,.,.,CSARDSLTGELFF,TGCAGTGCTAGAGATAGTCTCACCGGGGAGCTGTTTTTT
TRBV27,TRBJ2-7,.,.,CASSLELAGEWYEQYF,TGTGCCAGCAGTTTAGAGTTGGCAGGGGAATGGTACGAGCAGTACTTC
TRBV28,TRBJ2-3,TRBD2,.,CASSLAGVNTDTQYF,TGTGCCAGCAGTTTAGCGGGGGTGAACACAGATACGCAGTATTTT
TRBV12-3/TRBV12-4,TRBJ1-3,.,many,CASQHSGNTIYF,TGTGCCAGCCAACACTCTGGAAACACCATATATTTT
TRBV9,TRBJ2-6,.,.,CASSVVSSRLSGANVLTF,TGTGCCAGCAGCGTAGTCTCCAGCAGGCTCTCTGGGGCCAACGTCCTGACTTTC
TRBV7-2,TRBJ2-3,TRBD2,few,CASSSSPSGTTDTQYF,TGTGCCAGCAGCTCGTCCCCTAGCGGGACGACAGATACGCAGTATTTT
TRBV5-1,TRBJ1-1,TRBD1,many,CASSQDRGRTEAFF,TGCGCCAGCAGCCAGGACAGGGGGCGCACTGAAGCTTTCTTT
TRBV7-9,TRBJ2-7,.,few,CASSFVPGSAPDEQYF,TGTGCCAGCAGCTTCGTCCCGGGGTCTGCCCCAGACGAGCAGTACTTC
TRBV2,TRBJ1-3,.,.,CAIIRTAGNTIYF,TGTGCCATCATACGGACGGCTGGAAACACCATATATTTT
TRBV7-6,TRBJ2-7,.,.,CASSPRQVSSYEQYF,TGTGCCAGCAGCCCCCGACAGGTCAGCTCCTACGAGCAGTACTTC